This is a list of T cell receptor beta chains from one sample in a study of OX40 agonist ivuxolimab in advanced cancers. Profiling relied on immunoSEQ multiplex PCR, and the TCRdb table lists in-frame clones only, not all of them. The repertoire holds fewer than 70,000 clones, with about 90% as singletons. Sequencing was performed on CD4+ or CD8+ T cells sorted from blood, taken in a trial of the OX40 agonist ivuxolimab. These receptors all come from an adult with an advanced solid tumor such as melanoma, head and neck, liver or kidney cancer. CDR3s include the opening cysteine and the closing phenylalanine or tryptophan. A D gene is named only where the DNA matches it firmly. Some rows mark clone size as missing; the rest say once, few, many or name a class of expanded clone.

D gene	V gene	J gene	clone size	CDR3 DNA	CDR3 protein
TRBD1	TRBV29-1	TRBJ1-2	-	TGCAGCGCCGAGGGGGCCGCCGGGTATGGCTACACCTTC	CSAEGAAGYGYTF
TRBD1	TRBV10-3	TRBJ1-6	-	TGTGCCATCAGTGAGTCGGGACAGGGATCTCCCCTCCACTTT	CAISESGQGSPLHF
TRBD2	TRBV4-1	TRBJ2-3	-	TGCGCCAGCAGCCAAGAGGCGGGTGGAGCGGGGGTCACAGATACGCAGTATTTT	CASSQEAGGAGVTDTQYF
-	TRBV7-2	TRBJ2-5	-	TGTGCCAGCAGCCCTCTGGTGGAAGGCTACGAGACCCAGTACTTC	CASSPLVEGYETQYF
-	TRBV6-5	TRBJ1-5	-	TGTGCCAGCAGTTACGGGGGTAGCAATCAGCCCCAGCATTTT	CASSYGGSNQPQHF
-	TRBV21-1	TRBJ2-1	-	TGTGCCAGCAGCAACCCCCCTCGGCGGGAGGGGAAGGACAATGAGCAGTTCTTC	CASSNPPRREGKDNEQFF
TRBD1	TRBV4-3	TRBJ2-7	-	TGCGCCAGCAGCCAAAACAGGGGCGAGCAGTACTTC	CASSQNRGEQYF
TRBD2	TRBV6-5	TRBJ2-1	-	TGTGCCAGCAGTTGGGGCGGGAGGGCCGGCAATGAGCAGTTCTTC	CASSWGGRAGNEQFF
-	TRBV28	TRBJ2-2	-	TGTGCCAGCAGTTTAGTAGCAGCTACCGGGGAGCTGTTTTTT	CASSLVAATGELFF
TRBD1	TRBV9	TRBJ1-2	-	TGTGCCAGCAGCGTAGTAGGGACAGGGGATGGCTACACCTTC	CASSVVGTGDGYTF
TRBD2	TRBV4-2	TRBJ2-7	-	TGTGCCAGCAGCCAAGATGGGAGCGGGAGGGCCTCCTACGAGCAGTACTTC	CASSQDGSGRASYEQYF
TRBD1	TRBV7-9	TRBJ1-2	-	TGTGCCAGCAGCTCCTCAGGGGGCCTCAGCTATGGCTACACCTTC	CASSSSGGLSYGYTF
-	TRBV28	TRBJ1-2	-	TGTGCCAGCAGTCCACAGGGTTTGAGCTATGGCTACACCTTC	CASSPQGLSYGYTF
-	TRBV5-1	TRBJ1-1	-	TGCGCCAGCAGCTTAAAGGGCGGGAACACTGAAGCTTTCTTT	CASSLKGGNTEAFF
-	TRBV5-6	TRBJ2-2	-	TGTGCCAGCAGCCGAGGAGACACCGGGGAGCTGTTTTTT	CASSRGDTGELFF
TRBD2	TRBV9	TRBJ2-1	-	TGTGCCAGCAGCGTAGGCGGGGGGACTATCAATGAGCAGTTCTTC	CASSVGGGTINEQFF
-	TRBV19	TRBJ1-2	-	TGTGCCAGTAGTATTGAAACTTCCGGCGGAACCTATGGCTACACCTTC	CASSIETSGGTYGYTF
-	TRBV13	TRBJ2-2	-	TGTGCCAGCAGCCCCTTTGGCGGGGAGCTGTTTTTT	CASSPFGGELFF
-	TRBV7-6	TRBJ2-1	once	TGTGCCAGCAGCTTAGAGCACACCCTCTACAATGAGCAGTTCTTC	CASSLEHTLYNEQFF
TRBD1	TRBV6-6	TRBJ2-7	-	TGTGCCAGCAGTTCTTACCGGGACAGCTCCTACGAGCAGTACTTC	CASSSYRDSSYEQYF
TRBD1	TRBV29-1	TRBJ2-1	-	TGCAGCGTTGACGCGACAGGGGTCAATGAGCAGTTCTTC	CSVDATGVNEQFF
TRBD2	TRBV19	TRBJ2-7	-	TGTGCCAGTAGTGAGGGACTAGCGGGCTCCTACGAGCAGTACTTC	CASSEGLAGSYEQYF
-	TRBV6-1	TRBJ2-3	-	TGTGCCAGCGGTGGGGTAGGCGGGGGCGCAGATACGCAGTATTTT	CASGGVGGGADTQYF
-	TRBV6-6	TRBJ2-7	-	TGTGCCAGCAGTTACTCGGCGGGGTACGAGCAGTACTTC	CASSYSAGYEQYF
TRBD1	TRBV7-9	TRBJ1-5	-	TGTGCCAGCAGCTTAGGGGCCGGGACAGGGGAAAATCAGCCCCAGCATTTT	CASSLGAGTGENQPQHF
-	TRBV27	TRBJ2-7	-	TGTGCCAGCATGGGACATTCCTACGAGCAGTACTTC	CASMGHSYEQYF
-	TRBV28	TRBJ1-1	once	TGTGCCAGCAGTTTATGGGGGGCAATGGATACTGAAGCTTTCTTT	CASSLWGAMDTEAFF
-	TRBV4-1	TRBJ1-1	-	TGCGCCAGCAGCCAAGCAAGACAGGCGAACACTGAAGCTTTCTTT	CASSQARQANTEAFF
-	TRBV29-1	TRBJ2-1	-	TGCAGCGTTGCGATGTCGAACCACAATGAGCAGTTCTTC	CSVAMSNHNEQFF
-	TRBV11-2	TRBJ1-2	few	TGTGCCAGCAGCTTAGAATCCTCGGGAACAGGAGGCTACACCTTC	CASSLESSGTGGYTF
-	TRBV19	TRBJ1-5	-	TGTGCCAGTAGTATTGTTGGGTTCGGGAATCAGCCCCAGCATTTT	CASSIVGFGNQPQHF
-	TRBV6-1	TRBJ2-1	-	TGTGCCAGCAGTGGACCCGGAGAAAGGGGGTACTACAATGAGCAGTTCTTC	CASSGPGERGYYNEQFF
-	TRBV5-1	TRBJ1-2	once	TGCGCCAGCAGCTCCTTCTCGCACTCTAACTATGGCTACACCTTC	CASSSFSHSNYGYTF
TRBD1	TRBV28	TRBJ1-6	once	TGTGCCAGCAGTTTCGAGACAGGGAGCTCCTATAATTCACCCCTCCACTTT	CASSFETGSSYNSPLHF
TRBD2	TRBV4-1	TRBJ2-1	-	TGCGCCAGCAGCCAAGATTTCGGGACTAGATCGTATGAGCAGTTCTTC	CASSQDFGTRSYEQFF
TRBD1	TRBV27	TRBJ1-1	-	TGTGCCAGCAGTCGAGGGACAGGTTTGAACACTGAAGCTTTCTTT	CASSRGTGLNTEAFF
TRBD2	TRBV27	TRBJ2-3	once	TGTGCCAGCAGTTGGGGGACTAGCGGGATCACAGATACGCAGTATTTT	CASSWGTSGITDTQYF
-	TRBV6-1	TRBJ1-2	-	TGTGCCAGCAAGGAAGGGTTGAGCTATGGCTACACCTTC	CASKEGLSYGYTF
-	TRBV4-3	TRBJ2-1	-	TGCGCCAGCAGCCCCCGACTAGGGTTATACAATGAGCAGTTCTTC	CASSPRLGLYNEQFF
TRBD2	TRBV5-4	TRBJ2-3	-	TGTGCCAGCAGGCGGGGGGGGGACATCGCCCCTAGCACAGATACGCAGTATTTT	CASRRGGDIAPSTDTQYF
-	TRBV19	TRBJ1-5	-	TGTGCCAGTAGTATATGGTACGGGGATCAGCCCCAGCATTTT	CASSIWYGDQPQHF
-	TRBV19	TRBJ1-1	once	TGTGCCAGTAGTATCCTGGGGGGCGACACTGAAGCTTTCTTT	CASSILGGDTEAFF
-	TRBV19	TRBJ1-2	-	TGTGCCAGTAGTATAGATCCGGGCGTAGCGGTGGGTGCGGATGGCTACACCTTC	CASSIDPGVAVGADGYTF